What follows is one T cell receptor (beta chain) and its context. In its sample, this clone was seen once. The specificity of this receptor is unknown. No clone much larger than this one lies a single base away; base qualities are absent. Receptors were amplified or captured by the immunoSEQ multiplex PCR assay. Held by TCRdb, this immuneACCESS table contains in-frame sequences only and omits some clones. Under half of the omission traces to an unresolved V gene where checked; the cause of the rest is unknown. Counted in this sample were about 92,000 clones; 82% of them appeared once. The top ten clonotypes cover around 9.5% of the sample. The CDR3 contains 11 residues, cysteine and phenylalanine counted. Solely the CDR3 DNA is kept, with 33 bases framed from the first base. For CDR1 and CDR2, the germline V gene lists SQVTM and ANQGSEA. V is clipped by 7 bases and J by 0 bases, and the sequence between their germline boundaries is 6 bases long.

This record comes from a study of control samples from healthy donors and cancer patients (dated by TCRdb to the early 2020s). Recombination connected TRBV29-1 to TRBJ1-2, with the D gene not clear enough to name. The sequenced sample was blood. This receptor was identified in a woman in her fifties or sixties in good health. The encoded CDR3 is CSAQANYGYTF. The base sequence is TGCAGCGCCCAGGCTAACTATGGCTACACCTTC.